The present T cell receptor (beta chain) was sequenced within a study of cytomegalovirus exposure and HLA in healthy donors. The PCR employed 60 Vbeta primers together with 13 Jbeta primers. Method: immunoSEQ multiplex PCR; TCRdb's copy keeps in-frame clones and lacks some. In all, the sample yields 30,000 to 35,000 clones. Trimming stripped 2 bases from V and 4 bases from J, with 12 bases between. This CDR3 has 13 residues. Germline lookup yields CDR1 GTSNPN and CDR2 SVGIG (reference sequence). Input material: PBMCs. The origin of this receptor is a woman between 35 and 50 years old in good health and CMV-seropositive. This rearrangement joins TRBV30 to TRBJ2-7; D perhaps matches TRBD1 (6 bases). CDR3: CAWSLTQGYEQYF. The CDR3 nucleotides are TGTGCCTGGAGTCTCACACAGGGTTACGAGCAGTACTTC. Supplemented by reference TRBV30 and TRBJ2-7, the full variable domain reads SQTIHQWPATLVQPVGSPLSLECTVEGTSNPNLYWYRQAAGRGLQLLFYSVGIGQISSEVPQNLSASRPQDRQFILSSKKLLLSDSGFYLCAWSLTQGYEQYFGPGTRLTVT.